The 13 T cell receptor beta chains below all came from one sample that was sequenced in a study of cytomegalovirus exposure and HLA in healthy donors. The PCR used 60 Vbeta and 13 Jbeta primers. Here immunoSEQ multiplex PCR was the method, and the copy in TCRdb shows in-frame clones only, minus some. The sample table includes 80,000 or so clones. The source material was PBMCs. These receptors all stem from a man in his fifties in good health and CMV-seropositive.

The chain joins TRBV5-6 to TRBJ2-4, with D tentatively TRBD2 (7 bases). Looked up from germline, CDR1 is SGHDT and CDR2 is YYEEEE. Trimming pared 0 bases from V and 0 bases from J, leaving 16 bases between. The CDR3 is 18 amino acids. CDR3 nucleotides: TGTGCCAGCAGCTTGGTTGGGAGGGGGGAGCCAGCCAAAAACATTCAGTACTTC. It encodes CASSLVGRGEPAKNIQYF.

V gene TRBV7-2 combines with J gene TRBJ2-3; TRBD1 aligns across 8 bases. V lost 5 bases and J lost 2; bases outside the gene matches: 9. Germline-derived CDR1 and CDR2 are SGHTA and FQGNSA. CDR3 length: 16 residues. CDR3: CASSPRDRRLTDTQYF. The CDR3 DNA sequence: TGTGCCAGCAGCCCCCGGGACAGGCGGCTCACAGATACGCAGTATTTT. The full variable domain, with the rest looked up from reference TRBV7-2 and TRBJ2-3, is GAGVSQSPSNKVTEKGKDVELRCDPISGHTALYWYRQSLGQGLEFLIYFQGNSAPDKSGLPSDRFSAERTGGSVSTLTIQRTQQEDSAVYLCASSPRDRRLTDTQYFGPGTRLTVL.

In DNA form, the CDR3 reads TGTGCCAGCAGCGTAGAAGAGGGGACTTATGGCTACACCTTC. Translated, it gives CASSVEEGTYGYTF. The V call is TRBV9, the J call TRBJ1-2; D possibly corresponds to TRBD1 (5 bases). V was pared by 0 bases and J by 5 bases, with 11 bases between. Germline CDR1 SGDLS, CDR2 YYNGEE. The CDR3 extends over 14 amino acids.

The chain carries TRBV2 and TRBJ1-1; tentative D call: TRBD1 (5 bases). CDR1 is SNHLY and CDR2 is FYNNEI in the germline V gene. Trimming left V 3 bases short and J 0 bases short, with 8 bases between. This CDR3 is 14 amino acids long. This CDR3 reads CASSEEGMNTEAFF. The CDR3 bases are TGTGCCAGCAGTGAGGAGGGGATGAACACTGAAGCTTTCTTT.

The V and J genes are TRBV19 and TRBJ1-5; no firm D call. In germline, CDR1 is LNHDA, CDR2 SQIVND (reference sequence). The CDR3 contains 14 residues. V was trimmed by 5 bases and J by 4 bases, leaving 12 bases between them. The CDR3 nucleotides read TGTGCCAGTAGTTCGGACTCCGCAAATCAGCCCCAGCATTTT. Translation: CASSSDSANQPQHF.

The chain combines TRBV4-1 with TRBJ1-6, with 8 bases that match TRBD1. This CDR3 is built from 20 residues. Germline CDR1 MGHRA, CDR2 YSYEKL. Trimming cost V 1 base and J 3 bases; bases outside gene matches: 14. The CDR3: CASSQVDKRETGGYNSPLHF. The CDR3 DNA reads TGCGCCAGCAGCCAAGTCGACAAAAGGGAAACAGGGGGCTATAATTCACCCCTCCACTTT.

The chain recombines TRBV28 with TRBJ1-2; TRBD1 aligns across 7 bases. Germline V CDR1 and CDR2: MDHEN, SYDVKM. Unmatched junction bases numbered 7, after V lost 5 bases and J lost 4 bases. The CDR3 runs to 14 residues. CDR3 sequence (DNA): TGTGCCAGCAGTACTAGGGGGCTGAGCTATGGCTACACCTTC. As protein: CASSTRGLSYGYTF.

This chain connects TRBV19 to TRBJ2-1; maybe TRBD1 (6 bases). V was pared by 3 bases and J by 3 bases, with 12 bases between. This CDR3 has 15 residues. The germline V gene encodes CDR1 LNHDA and CDR2 SQIVND (reference sequence). This chain's CDR3 is CASSIERTDYNEQFF. The DNA of the CDR3 is TGTGCCAGTAGTATCGAGAGGACAGACTACAATGAGCAGTTCTTC. Full variable domain (rest looked up from reference TRBV19 and TRBJ2-1): DGGITQSPKYLFRKEGQNVTLSCEQNLNHDAMYWYRQDPGQGLRLIYYSQIVNDFQKGDIAEGYSVSREKKESFPLTVTSAQKNPTAFYLCASSIERTDYNEQFFGPGTRLTVL.

The chain employs TRBV6-4 and TRBJ2-7; TRBD1 is a possible D gene (6 bases). The CDR3 is 12 residues long. Trimming removed 8 bases from V and 5 bases from J, with 13 bases in between. CDR1 is MRHNA, CDR2 SNTAGT, per germline. The chain's CDR3 is CASHLEGDEQYV. In nucleotides, the CDR3 is TGTGCCAGCCATTTAGAGGGGGACGAGCAGTACGTC.

V and J are TRBV6-1 and TRBJ2-7; D call uncertain. Germline-derived CDR1 and CDR2 are MNHNS and SASEGT. The CDR3 covers 13 residues. V was clipped by 6 bases and J by 5 bases, with 14 bases between them. The CDR3 protein is CASRDLPPNEQYF. For the CDR3, the DNA is TGTGCCAGCAGAGACTTACCTCCAAACGAGCAGTACTTC.

The chain employs TRBV28 and TRBJ2-1; TRBD2 aligns across 7 bases. CDR3 length equals 14 residues. CDR1 is MDHEN, CDR2 SYDVKM, per germline. V was clipped by 7 bases and J by 0 bases; unmatched bases: 3. The CDR3 nucleotides read TGTGCCAGCATAGGCGGGGGCTCCTACAATGAGCAGTTCTTC. It codes for CASIGGGSYNEQFF.

V gene TRBV25-1 combines with J gene TRBJ1-1; possible D gene TRBD1, 6 bases. The V and J ends lost 7 bases and 5 bases respectively, with 17 bases between them. Germline CDR1 is MGHDK and CDR2 is SYGVNS. This CDR3 is built from 14 residues. The CDR3 DNA follows: TGTGCCAGCACCCCTGCAGGGGTTAGGACTGAAGCTTTCTTT. Translating it yields CASTPAGVRTEAFF.

The V and J genes are TRBV6-1 and TRBJ1-5; weak D call: TRBD1 (5 bases). V was shortened by 5 bases and J by 6 bases, with 14 bases between the two germline ends. This CDR3 region has 14 residues. Germline CDR1 MNHNS, CDR2 SASEGT. The chain's CDR3 is CASSWGGGSQPQHF. Written as DNA, the CDR3 is TGTGCCAGCAGTTGGGGGGGTGGGAGTCAGCCCCAGCATTTT.